The 21 T cell receptor beta chains presented below share a single source sample, sequenced in a study of monozygotic twins with inflammatory bowel disease. One entry per CDR3 protein, without DNA, is what TCRdb gives after re-calling the 5' RACE reads. Recorded for this sample: a few hundred thousand distinct CDR3 sequences. The sequenced sample was blood. Receptors originate from a human donor with ulcerative colitis or Crohn's disease, or a healthy co-twin of an affected twin (not recorded which).

The J gene is TRBJ1-3, the V gene TRBV7-2. Germline CDR1 and CDR2: SGHTA and FQGNSA. The CDR3 loop spans 13 amino acids. CDR3 region: CASSLYGGNTIYF.

This chain joins TRBV6-5 and TRBJ1-1; checking the TCRdb D call of TRBD1 is not possible without DNA. Germline V gene data show CDR1 as MNHEY and CDR2 as SVGAGI. The CDR3 totals 15 residues. This chain's CDR3 is CASSYPHRVEFEAFF.

The J gene is TRBJ2-2, the V gene TRBV29-1; checking the TCRdb D call of TRBD2 is not possible without DNA. The germline gives CDR1 SQVTM, CDR2 ANQGSEA. The CDR3 runs 16 residues. CDR3 in amino acids: CSAGGGGRRDTGELFF.

The chain recombines TRBV28 with TRBJ2-7; TCRdb lists TRBD1, though no DNA is available to test this call. Germline CDR1 MDHEN, CDR2 SYDVKM. The CDR3 contains 14 residues. The CDR3 sequence is CASSYRGRGAEQYF.

The chain links TRBV12-5 to TRBJ2-5; TCRdb's D gene call, TRBD1, goes unchecked for lack of DNA. CDR3 length: 15 amino acids. CDR1 is LGHNT, CDR2 FRNRAP, per germline. Here the CDR3 reads CASGDGQGGQETQYF.

V is TRBV29-1 and J is TRBJ2-7; TCRdb's D gene call, TRBD2, goes unchecked for lack of DNA. The CDR3 is 14 residues long. The germline CDR1 and CDR2 sequences are SQVTM and ANQGSEA. The CDR3 sequence is CSVLGLLSPSEQYF.

The J gene is TRBJ2-7, the V gene TRBV20-1. This CDR3 has 15 residues. CDR1 and CDR2 (germline): DFQATT, SNEGSKA (reference sequence). The CDR3 loop is CSASALDRGSYEQYF.

V and J are TRBV3-1 and TRBJ2-1; the D call of TRBD2 rests on TCRdb alone, since no DNA is present to check it. Germline V gene lookup returns CDR1 LGHDT and CDR2 YNNKEL (reference sequence). CDR3 length: 12 amino acids. This CDR3 is CASSRRRYEQFF.

The chain links TRBV18 to TRBJ1-1. The CDR3 loop spans 15 amino acids. Germline assignment: CDR1 KGHSH and CDR2 LQKENI. This CDR3 is CASSPRKQQNTEAFF. Full variable domain (outside the CDR3, taken from reference TRBV18 and TRBJ1-1): NAGVMQNPRHLVRRRGQEARLRCSPMKGHSHVYWYRQLPEEGLKFMVYLQKENIIDESGMPKERFSAEFPKEGPSILRIQQVVRGDSAAYFCASSPRKQQNTEAFFGQGTRLTVV.

The rearrangement joins TRBV12-3 or TRBV12-4 to TRBJ1-3; TCRdb outputs TRBD1, but without DNA this stays unchecked. The CDR3 is 16 residues long. The CDR3 sequence is CASSFAGTGSGNTIYF.

The rearrangement links TRBV20-1 to TRBJ2-3; TCRdb selects TRBD1, and the lack of DNA leaves this call unchecked. Germline lookup yields CDR1 DFQATT and CDR2 SNEGSKA (reference sequence). The CDR3 covers 15 residues. CDR3 loop: CSARDPKGSTDTQYF.

The chain carries TRBV20-1 and TRBJ2-1. CDR1 is DFQATT and CDR2 is SNEGSKA in the germline V gene (reference sequence). CDR3 length: 14 residues. Here the CDR3 reads CSARETLSYNEQFF.

The chain recombines TRBV23-1 with TRBJ2-3; TCRdb lists TRBD1, though no DNA is available to test this call. TRBV23-1 has ORF status, its function being uncertain. The CDR3 is made up of 16 amino acids. The CDR3 loop reads CASSQSRDRGTDTQYF.

The CDR3 sequence is CSAEGRAGSYNEQFF. This chain joins TRBV29-1 and TRBJ2-1; checking the TCRdb D call of TRBD2 is not possible without DNA. This CDR3 has 15 residues. The germline V gene has CDR1 SQVTM and CDR2 ANQGSEA.

The V and J genes are TRBV11-2 and TRBJ2-5; TCRdb's D gene call, TRBD2, goes unchecked for lack of DNA. This CDR3 is 15 amino acids long. Germline-derived CDR1 and CDR2 are SGHAT and FQNNGV. CDR3 protein: CASSFAGGPQETQYF.

This chain links TRBV5-1 with TRBJ2-3; TCRdb indicates TRBD1, and absent DNA this call remains unverified. The CDR3 is made up of 17 amino acids. Germline-derived CDR1 and CDR2 are SGHRS and YFSETQ. CDR3 residues: CASSLGAASRFTDTQYF.

V and J are TRBV19 and TRBJ2-4; the D call from TCRdb, TRBD1, cannot be confirmed without DNA. The germline V gene has CDR1 LNHDA and CDR2 SQIVND (reference sequence). The CDR3 has 12 residues. The CDR3 loop reads CASKTGKNIQYF.

The rearrangement links TRBV7-2 to TRBJ1-5. CDR3 length equals 15 residues. Germline CDR1 is SGHTA and CDR2 is FQGNSA. The CDR3 loop reads CASSPAGTVNQPQHF. The complete variable domain, with remaining parts taken from reference TRBV7-2 and TRBJ1-5, reads GAGVSQSPSNKVTEKGKDVELRCDPISGHTALYWYRQSLGQGLEFLIYFQGNSAPDKSGLPSDRFSAERTGGSVSTLTIQRTQQEDSAVYLCASSPAGTVNQPQHFGDGTRLSIL.

This rearrangement joins TRBV7-2 to TRBJ2-5; TCRdb outputs TRBD2, but without DNA this stays unchecked. This CDR3 comprises 15 residues. Germline CDR1 reads SGHTA; CDR2 reads FQGNSA. The CDR3 here is CASSRLAGGLETQYF.

The chain links TRBV24-1 to TRBJ2-2; TCRdb's D call of TRBD2 is untestable without DNA. This CDR3 has 16 amino acids. The germline V gene has CDR1 KGHDR and CDR2 SFDVKD. CDR3 sequence reads: CATSDPSSGRVRELFF.

The rearrangement joins TRBV18 to TRBJ1-1; with no DNA, the TCRdb D assignment of TRBD1 cannot be verified. Germline lookup yields CDR1 KGHSH and CDR2 LQKENI. The CDR3 totals 16 residues. This chain's CDR3 is CASSPLGDSRNTEAFF.